This T cell receptor (beta chain) is from a study of blood T cell repertoires in COVID-19. The wider study: The United States, Italy and Spain provided the acute and convalescent COVID-19 samples. Nucleic acid was either cDNA or gDNA, and it came from T cells, B-cell-depleted T cells, or PBMCs.

Under the authors' procedure: Amplification with reference gene primers provided the estimates of nucleated cell counts. This table comes from immunoSEQ multiplex PCR, and its TCRdb copy is limited to in-frame clones, with some not included. V and J calls and clone size come straight from that table; D and trimming were deduced from the DNA. The data contain 80,000 or so clones, around four fifths of them seen just once; the ten biggest clones take up more than 9%. Material: peripheral blood. This TCR derives from a human donor in a cohort sampled during active COVID-19.

CDR3 residues: CACTGGAYEQYF. The CDR3 coding sequence is TGTGCCTGTACCGGAGGCGCCTACGAGCAGTACTTC. This chain links TRBV30 with TRBJ2-7; maybe TRBD2 (5 bases). CDR1 is GTSNPN, CDR2 SVGIG, per germline (reference sequence). This CDR3 region has 12 residues. V was shortened by 6 bases and J by 2 bases, with 11 bases between the two germline ends.